The T cell receptor (beta chain) described here comes from a study of blood T cell repertoires in COVID-19. In the study overall: Sources were T cells, B-cell-depleted T cells, or PBMCs; the material itself was cDNA or gDNA.

The ends were cut back, 1 base at V and 4 bases at J, with 11 bases in the middle. This CDR3 region has 14 residues. CDR1 and CDR2 from the germline V gene are KGHSH and LQKENI. Profiled with immunoSEQ multiplex PCR; TCRdb holds only in-frame clones, not every one. In the table there are 300,000 to 350,000 clones, roughly 90% of which are singletons. The sequence came from a woman younger than 30 with acute COVID-19. The gene calls are TRBV18 and TRBJ2-7; D might be TRBD2 (6 bases). The specimen sequenced was PBMCs or T cells enriched from blood (not recorded which). CDR3 amino acids: CASSPLTGVYEQYF. In DNA form, the CDR3 reads TGTGCCAGCTCACCACTCACGGGGGTATACGAGCAGTACTTC.